One sample yielded the 15 T cell receptor beta chains listed below, sequenced in a study of human T cells and chemical hapten exposure (dated by TCRdb to the early 2020s). Library construction relied on RACE. The sequencing machine was a NextSeq 500. Starting from the raw public reads, TCRdb applied fastp trimming at Q25, assembled clones with MiXCR and retained in-frame beta chains. All rows with the same CDR3 protein become a single entry with the most common DNA and genes. The sample table contains tens of thousands of distinct CDR3 sequences; only one count was recorded for roughly a tenth of them. The ten largest make up 10% to 15% of the sample. The time point label of this sample denotes: patch test 1, 2 weeks after DPC sensitization. The sample's treatment or condition label, decoded: therapeutic diphenylcyclopropenone sensitization with weekly scalp DPC. Sequenced material: whole blood, taken in connection with sensitization to the hapten diphenylcyclopropenone (DPC). Receptors were obtained from a woman aged 40 to 50 with alopecia areata. Some clones in this sample may be carry-over from other donors' samples.

The chain joins TRBV6-1 to TRBJ1-1, with D possibly matching TRBD1 (6 bases). The CDR3 contains 15 residues. V shed 4 bases and J shed 0 bases, with 12 bases lying between them. CDR1 MNHNS and CDR2 SASEGT come from the germline V gene. The CDR3 nucleotides read TGTGCCAGCAGTGCTTTGGACAGTCTGAACACTGAAGCTTTCTTT. Its translation: CASSALDSLNTEAFF.

This clonotype was counted between two and nine times. The gene calls are TRBV6-1 and TRBJ1-2; D remains ambiguous. The CDR3 has 14 amino acids. The germline V and J ends were trimmed by 3 bases and 8 bases, with 16 bases remaining between them. Germline V gene sequence: CDR1 MNHNS, CDR2 SASEGT. The CDR3 is CASSDGPPIFGYTF. CDR3 nucleotides: TGTGCCAGCAGTGACGGCCCCCCTATCTTCGGCTACACCTTC.

This CDR3 is CASRRLRLAGSNTGELFF. The CDR3 nucleotides read TGTGCCAGCAGAAGACTCCGACTAGCGGGATCGAACACCGGGGAGCTGTTTTTT. The chain carries TRBV27 and TRBJ2-2, with 11 bases that match TRBD2. The trim removed 6 bases at V and 0 bases at J, leaving 9 bases unmatched. Germline values: CDR1 MNHEY, CDR2 SMNVEV (reference sequence). The CDR3 has 18 residues.

This clonotype occurred many times. The V gene is TRBV7-2, the J gene TRBJ2-3; TRBD1 agrees at 7 bases. The CDR3 contains 16 residues. Trimming took 5 bases from V and 0 from J; bases not matched to a gene: 8. CDR1 is SGHTA and CDR2 is FQGNSA in the germline V gene. CDR3 in DNA: TGTGCCAGCAGCCATCAAGGGACAGCAAGCACAGATACGCAGTATTTT. Its protein is CASSHQGTASTDTQYF.

This clonotype occurred many times. The genes are TRBV9 and TRBJ2-6, with D hard to call. From germline, CDR1 is SGDLS and CDR2 YYNGEE. Trimming cost V 4 bases and J 4 bases, with 6 bases left between them. The CDR3 has 13 residues. This CDR3 reads CASSPWGANVLTF. The CDR3, as DNA: TGTGCCAGCAGCCCTTGGGGGGCCAACGTCCTGACTTTC.

The V call is TRBV18, the J call TRBJ1-1; 12 bases align to TRBD1. V was clipped by 3 bases and J by 7 bases; unmatched bases: 3. CDR3 size: 14 residues. CDR1 is KGHSH, CDR2 LQKENI, per germline. The CDR3, as DNA: TGTGCCAGCTCACCGGGACAGGGGGCTGGTGAAGCTTTCTTT. Amino acid sequence: CASSPGQGAGEAFF. Full variable domain (rest looked up from reference TRBV18 and TRBJ1-1): NAGVMQNPRHLVRRRGQEARLRCSPMKGHSHVYWYRQLPEEGLKFMVYLQKENIIDESGMPKERFSAEFPKEGPSILRIQQVVRGDSAAYFCASSPGQGAGEAFFGQGTRLTVV.

The V and J genes are TRBV28 and TRBJ2-7; 7 bases match TRBD2. The germline V gene encodes CDR1 MDHEN and CDR2 SYDVKM. Trimming took 5 bases from V and 1 from J; bases not matched to a gene: 2. CDR3 length: 13 residues. CDR3 loop: CASSGRGSYEQYF. CDR3 in DNA: TGTGCCAGCAGTGGGAGGGGTTCCTACGAGCAGTACTTC.

This clonotype appeared a few times. The V call is TRBV5-1, the J call TRBJ2-7; 7 nucleotides agree with TRBD1. Losses at the gene ends were 6 bases for V and 2 bases for J; bases not matched to a gene: 8. The CDR3 sequence is 14 residues long. Germline V gene sequence: CDR1 SGHRS, CDR2 YFSETQ. The CDR3 loop reads CASTTGDRTYEQYF. In DNA, the CDR3 is TGCGCCAGCACCACTGGGGACAGAACCTACGAGCAGTACTTC.

This clonotype is labeled as medium-sized. The rearrangement links TRBV29-1 to TRBJ2-2; D gene ambiguous. CDR1 SQVTM and CDR2 ANQGSEA come from the germline V gene. The V and J ends lost 4 bases and 7 bases respectively, with 10 bases between them. The CDR3 is 12 amino acids. The CDR3: CSVGAFGGELFF. CDR3 sequence (DNA): TGCAGCGTTGGGGCATTCGGCGGGGAGCTGTTTTTT.

There are many counts of this clonotype. The V gene is TRBV7-6, the J gene TRBJ2-7; D may correspond to TRBD1 or TRBD2 (5 bases each). The CDR3 has 14 residues. Trimming removed 1 base from V and 6 bases from J, with 13 bases in between. Germline CDR1 SGHVS, CDR2 FNYEAQ. This CDR3 is CASSLGRGRAEQYF. The CDR3 DNA is TGTGCCAGCAGCTTAGGTCGGGGCCGGGCCGAGCAGTACTTC.

This clonotype showed up many times. The V and J genes are TRBV4-2 and TRBJ1-1; unclear D gene. The germline V gene has CDR1 LGHNA and CDR2 YNFKEQ. This CDR3 is built from 15 residues. Trimming shortened V by 3 bases and J by 2 bases, and 13 bases separated the two germline ends. The DNA of the CDR3 is TGTGCCAGCAGCCATTTTCCCGGGAAAAACACTGAAGCTTTCTTT. This gives the protein CASSHFPGKNTEAFF.

This clonotype was detected ten times or more. This chain connects TRBV27 to TRBJ2-7; D gene unclear. In germline, CDR1 is MNHEY, CDR2 SMNVEV (reference sequence). The CDR3 length is 14 residues. V lost 2 bases and J 0 bases, leaving 8 bases between the germline ends. CDR3 sequence reads: CASSLRVSSYEQYF. The CDR3 nucleotides read TGTGCCAGCAGTTTACGTGTGAGCTCCTACGAGCAGTACTTC.

This clonotype was seen a handful of times. The chain uses TRBV7-6 and TRBJ2-2, with a tentative D call TRBD1 (6 bases). Germline V gene data show CDR1 as SGHVS and CDR2 as FNYEAQ. This CDR3 region has 16 residues. Trimming took off 2 bases at V and 0 bases at J, with 10 bases between the two ends. The CDR3 reads CASSLNPGANTGELFF. The CDR3 DNA reads as TGTGCCAGCAGCTTAAATCCAGGGGCGAACACCGGGGAGCTGTTTTTT.

This clonotype was observed many times. The rearrangement joins TRBV5-1 to TRBJ1-6; TRBD1 might be the D (5 bases). Germline V gene sequence: CDR1 SGHRS, CDR2 YFSETQ. This CDR3 spans 15 amino acids. Deletions cut 0 bases from V and 1 base from J, with 5 bases between. The CDR3 protein is CASSLGQSYNSPLHF. The CDR3 region has the DNA TGCGCCAGCAGCTTGGGACAGTCCTATAATTCACCCCTCCACTTT.

The sample holds a few counts of this clonotype. V and J are TRBV20-1 and TRBJ2-7; unclear D gene. Trimming left V 3 bases short and J 4 bases short, with 10 bases between. CDR1 DFQATT and CDR2 SNEGSKA come from the germline V gene (reference sequence). The CDR3 consists of 12 residues. CDR3 loop: CSASSGPYEQYF. As DNA, the CDR3 is TGCAGTGCTAGCTCCGGGCCTTACGAGCAGTACTTC.